The rows below give T cell receptor beta chains drawn from one sample of a study of graft-versus-host responses after intestinal transplantation. TCRdb's table, derived via immunoSEQ multiplex PCR, lists solely in-frame clones and lacks some. The table shows over 80,000 clones, with less than 95% occurring only once. These receptors' targets are unknown. The source was unstimulated CD8+ T cells sorted from spleen or lymph node cells, collected before transplant. These receptors all come from a human donor who was the organ donor for an intestinal transplant. Both conserved end residues are part of each CDR3. The D gene is left open where the match is weak. Clone size is not always given. Where it is, it says once, few, many or a class for expanded clones.

d_call: TRBD1
v_call: TRBV12-5
clone_size: -
j_call: TRBJ2-7
cdr3_aa: CASGWDSLYEQYF
cdr3_nt: TGTGCTAGTGGTTGGGACAGTTTATACGAGCAGTACTTC

d_call: -
v_call: TRBV7-2
clone_size: -
j_call: TRBJ2-1
cdr3_aa: CASSLSFGLATYNEQFF
cdr3_nt: TGTGCCAGCAGCTTGAGTTTCGGCCTAGCCACCTACAATGAGCAGTTCTTC

d_call: -
v_call: TRBV4-1
clone_size: -
j_call: TRBJ2-5
cdr3_aa: CASSQDFRAGETQYF
cdr3_nt: TGCGCCAGCAGCCAAGACTTCAGGGCTGGGGAGACCCAGTACTTC

d_call: -
v_call: TRBV18
clone_size: once
j_call: TRBJ1-2
cdr3_aa: CASSHQDTPNYGYTF
cdr3_nt: TGTGCCAGCTCGCATCAGGACACACCGAACTATGGCTACACCTTC

d_call: TRBD2
v_call: TRBV9
clone_size: -
j_call: TRBJ2-2
cdr3_aa: CASSVVGGASRELFF
cdr3_nt: TGTGCCAGCAGCGTAGTCGGGGGGGCCAGCCGGGAGCTGTTTTTT

d_call: -
v_call: TRBV11-2
clone_size: -
j_call: TRBJ2-3
cdr3_aa: CASRTLGDTQYF
cdr3_nt: TGTGCCAGCAGGACCCTAGGAGATACGCAGTATTTT

d_call: TRBD2
v_call: TRBV11-3
clone_size: -
j_call: TRBJ2-5
cdr3_aa: CASSGGGGQETQYF
cdr3_nt: TGTGCCAGCAGTGGCGGGGGGGGTCAAGAGACCCAGTACTTC

d_call: -
v_call: TRBV4-1
clone_size: -
j_call: TRBJ1-2
cdr3_aa: CASSQEGSNGYTF
cdr3_nt: TGCGCCAGCAGCCAAGAGGGCAGTAATGGCTACACCTTC

d_call: -
v_call: TRBV6-1
clone_size: -
j_call: TRBJ1-5
cdr3_aa: CASSERGRGNQPQHF
cdr3_nt: TGTGCCAGCAGTGAACGGGGTAGAGGCAATCAGCCCCAGCATTTT

d_call: -
v_call: TRBV4-3
clone_size: -
j_call: TRBJ1-2
cdr3_aa: CASSQSPGRGYTF
cdr3_nt: TGCGCCAGCAGCCAATCCCCCGGCAGGGGCTACACCTTC

d_call: -
v_call: TRBV2
clone_size: once
j_call: TRBJ1-5
cdr3_aa: CASLDTLNQPQHF
cdr3_nt: TGTGCCAGTCTGGACACCCTCAATCAGCCCCAGCATTTT

d_call: TRBD1
v_call: TRBV2
clone_size: -
j_call: TRBJ1-5
cdr3_aa: CASSDRVRQPQHF
cdr3_nt: TGTGCCAGCAGCGACAGGGTTCGCCAGCCCCAGCATTTT

d_call: TRBD1
v_call: TRBV7-8
clone_size: once
j_call: TRBJ1-5
cdr3_aa: CASSLTGGEYSNQPQHF
cdr3_nt: TGTGCCAGCAGCTTAACAGGGGGCGAATATAGCAATCAGCCCCAGCATTTT

d_call: -
v_call: TRBV30
clone_size: -
j_call: TRBJ1-3
cdr3_aa: CAWSQGTGNTIYF
cdr3_nt: TGTGCCTGGAGTCAGGGCACTGGAAACACCATATATTTT

d_call: -
v_call: TRBV21-1
clone_size: once
j_call: TRBJ2-5
cdr3_aa: CASSRGTSGEETQYF
cdr3_nt: TGTGCCAGCAGCAGAGGGACTAGCGGAGAAGAGACCCAGTACTTC

d_call: -
v_call: TRBV13
clone_size: once
j_call: TRBJ2-5
cdr3_aa: CASSPGLKPGEQYF
cdr3_nt: TGTGCCAGCAGCCCGGGACTGAAGCCGGGGGAGCAGTACTTC

d_call: TRBD1
v_call: TRBV9
clone_size: -
j_call: TRBJ2-1
cdr3_aa: CASSVAPRDSNEQFF
cdr3_nt: TGTGCCAGCAGCGTAGCCCCCCGGGACAGCAATGAGCAGTTCTTC

d_call: -
v_call: TRBV27
clone_size: -
j_call: TRBJ2-1
cdr3_aa: CASSQNNNEQFF
cdr3_nt: TGTGCCAGCAGCCAGAACAACAATGAGCAGTTCTTC

d_call: -
v_call: TRBV28
clone_size: -
j_call: TRBJ1-5
cdr3_aa: CASRYDRYSKQPQHF
cdr3_nt: TGTGCCAGCAGATACGACAGGTATAGCAAACAGCCCCAGCATTTT

d_call: -
v_call: TRBV9
clone_size: -
j_call: TRBJ1-3
cdr3_aa: CASSASSNTIYF
cdr3_nt: TGTGCCAGCAGCGCCTCGTCCAACACCATATATTTT

d_call: -
v_call: TRBV28
clone_size: -
j_call: TRBJ1-2
cdr3_aa: CASRPGGNYGYTF
cdr3_nt: TGTGCCAGCCGTCCGGGGGGTAACTATGGCTACACCTTC

d_call: TRBD1
v_call: TRBV4-1
clone_size: -
j_call: TRBJ2-7
cdr3_aa: CASSLKGDRGYEQYF
cdr3_nt: TGCGCCAGCAGCCTAAAAGGAGACAGGGGTTACGAGCAGTACTTC

d_call: TRBD1
v_call: TRBV5-6
clone_size: -
j_call: TRBJ1-1
cdr3_aa: CASSRQGIREAFF
cdr3_nt: TGTGCCAGCAGTAGACAGGGGATAAGAGAAGCTTTCTTT

d_call: -
v_call: TRBV4-1
clone_size: -
j_call: TRBJ2-2
cdr3_aa: CASSQDGADGELFF
cdr3_nt: TGCGCCAGCAGCCAAGATGGGGCGGACGGGGAGCTGTTTTTT

d_call: -
v_call: TRBV9
clone_size: -
j_call: TRBJ2-1
cdr3_aa: CASSVGGDEQFF
cdr3_nt: TGTGCCAGCAGCGTAGGGGGGGATGAGCAGTTCTTC

d_call: TRBD1
v_call: TRBV10-3
clone_size: -
j_call: TRBJ2-1
cdr3_aa: CAISSRWTGEINEQFF
cdr3_nt: TGTGCCATCAGTAGCCGATGGACAGGGGAGATTAATGAGCAGTTCTTC

d_call: TRBD1
v_call: TRBV5-4
clone_size: -
j_call: TRBJ2-2
cdr3_aa: CASSRRDRNTGELFF
cdr3_nt: TGTGCCAGCAGTCGCCGGGACAGGAACACCGGGGAGCTGTTTTTT

d_call: -
v_call: TRBV19
clone_size: -
j_call: TRBJ1-5
cdr3_aa: CASSSGGPVQPQHF
cdr3_nt: TGTGCCAGTAGTTCGGGGGGGCCGGTTCAGCCCCAGCATTTT

d_call: -
v_call: TRBV19
clone_size: -
j_call: TRBJ1-1
cdr3_aa: CASSMGVHTEAFF
cdr3_nt: TGTGCCAGTAGTATGGGAGTTCACACTGAAGCTTTCTTT